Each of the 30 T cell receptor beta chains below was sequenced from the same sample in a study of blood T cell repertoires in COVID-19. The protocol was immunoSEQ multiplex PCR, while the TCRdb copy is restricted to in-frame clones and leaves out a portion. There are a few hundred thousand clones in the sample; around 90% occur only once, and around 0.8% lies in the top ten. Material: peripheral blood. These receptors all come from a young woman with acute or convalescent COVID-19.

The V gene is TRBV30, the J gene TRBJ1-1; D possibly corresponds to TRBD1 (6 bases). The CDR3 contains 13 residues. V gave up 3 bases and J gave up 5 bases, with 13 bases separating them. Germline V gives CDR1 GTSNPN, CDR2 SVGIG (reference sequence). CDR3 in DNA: TGTGCCTGGAGCCGCAGGGGAGGGACTGAAGCTTTCTTT. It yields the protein CAWSRRGGTEAFF.

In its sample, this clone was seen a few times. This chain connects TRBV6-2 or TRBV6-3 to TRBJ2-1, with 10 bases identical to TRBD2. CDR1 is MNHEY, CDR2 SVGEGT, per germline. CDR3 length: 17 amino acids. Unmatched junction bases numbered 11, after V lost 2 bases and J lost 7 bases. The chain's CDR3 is CASSYLSGSSGSNEQFF. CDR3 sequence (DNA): TGTGCCAGCAGTTACCTCTCAGGGTCTAGCGGGAGTAATGAGCAGTTCTTC.

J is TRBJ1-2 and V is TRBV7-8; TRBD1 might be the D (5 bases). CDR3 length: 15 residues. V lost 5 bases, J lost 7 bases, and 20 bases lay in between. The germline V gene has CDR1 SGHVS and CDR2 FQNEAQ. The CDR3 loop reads CASSQTPDGTGGYTF. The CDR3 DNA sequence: TGTGCCAGCAGCCAAACCCCCGACGGGACTGGTGGCTACACCTTC.

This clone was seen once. The CDR3 spells CASSGGRGNQPQHF. Written as DNA, the CDR3 is TGTGCCAGCAGTGGGGGCAGGGGCAATCAGCCCCAGCATTTT. This chain uses TRBV27 with TRBJ1-5, with D perhaps matching TRBD1 (6 bases). Germline loops: CDR1 MNHEY, CDR2 SMNVEV (reference sequence). V was shortened by 5 bases and J by 2 bases, with 10 bases between the two germline ends. This CDR3 has 14 residues.

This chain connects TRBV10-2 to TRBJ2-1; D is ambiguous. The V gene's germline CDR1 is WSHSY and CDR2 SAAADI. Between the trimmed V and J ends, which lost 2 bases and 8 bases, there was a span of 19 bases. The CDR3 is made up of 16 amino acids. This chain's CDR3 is CASSEPPGRMGDEQFF. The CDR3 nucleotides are TGCGCCAGCAGTGAGCCCCCTGGCCGGATGGGCGATGAGCAGTTCTTC.

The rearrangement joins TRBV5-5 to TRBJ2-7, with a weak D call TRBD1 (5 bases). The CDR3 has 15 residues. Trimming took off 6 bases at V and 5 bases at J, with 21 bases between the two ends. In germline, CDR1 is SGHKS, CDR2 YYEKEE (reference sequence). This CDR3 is CASTRSGRTRDEQYF. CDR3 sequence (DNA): TGTGCCAGCACCCGATCCGGCAGGACCAGGGACGAGCAGTACTTC.

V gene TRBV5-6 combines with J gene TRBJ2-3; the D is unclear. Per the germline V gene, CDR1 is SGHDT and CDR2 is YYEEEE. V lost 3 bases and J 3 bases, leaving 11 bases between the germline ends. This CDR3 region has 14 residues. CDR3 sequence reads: CASSSKKQTDTQYF. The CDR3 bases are TGTGCCAGCAGCTCGAAAAAACAGACAGATACGCAGTATTTT.

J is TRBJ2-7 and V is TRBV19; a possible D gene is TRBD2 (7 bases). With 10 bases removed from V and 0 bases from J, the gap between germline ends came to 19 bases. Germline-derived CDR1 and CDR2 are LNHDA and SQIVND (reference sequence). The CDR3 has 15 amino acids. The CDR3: CATQGGGRSSYEQYF. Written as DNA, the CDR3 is TGTGCCACCCAAGGGGGGGGCCGTTCCTCCTACGAGCAGTACTTC.

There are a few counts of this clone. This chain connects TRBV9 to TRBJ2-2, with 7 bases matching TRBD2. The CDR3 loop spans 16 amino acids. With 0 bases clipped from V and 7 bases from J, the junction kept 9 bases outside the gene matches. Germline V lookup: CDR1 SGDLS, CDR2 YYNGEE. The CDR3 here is CASSVDTGLVDGELFF. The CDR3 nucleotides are TGTGCCAGCAGCGTAGATACCGGACTAGTTGACGGGGAGCTGTTTTTT.

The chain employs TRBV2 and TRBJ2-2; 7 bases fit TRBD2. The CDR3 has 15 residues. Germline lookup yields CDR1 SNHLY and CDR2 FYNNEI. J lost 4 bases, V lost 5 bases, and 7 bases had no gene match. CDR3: CASSYSGSGTGELFF. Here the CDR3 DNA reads TGTGCCAGCAGTTATAGCGGGTCGGGCACCGGGGAGCTGTTTTTT.

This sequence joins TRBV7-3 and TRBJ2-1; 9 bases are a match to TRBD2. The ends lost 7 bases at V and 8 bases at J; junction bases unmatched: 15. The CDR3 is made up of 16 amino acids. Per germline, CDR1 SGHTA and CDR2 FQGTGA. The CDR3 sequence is CASNIHGGRVTDEQFF. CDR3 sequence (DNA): TGTGCCAGCAACATACACGGCGGGAGGGTAACTGATGAGCAGTTCTTC.

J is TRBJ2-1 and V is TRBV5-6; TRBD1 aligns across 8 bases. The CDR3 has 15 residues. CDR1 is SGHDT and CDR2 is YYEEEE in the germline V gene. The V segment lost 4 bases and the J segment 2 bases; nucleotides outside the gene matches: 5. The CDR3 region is CASSADRGTYNEQFF. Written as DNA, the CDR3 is TGTGCCAGCAGCGCCGACAGGGGCACCTACAATGAGCAGTTCTTC.

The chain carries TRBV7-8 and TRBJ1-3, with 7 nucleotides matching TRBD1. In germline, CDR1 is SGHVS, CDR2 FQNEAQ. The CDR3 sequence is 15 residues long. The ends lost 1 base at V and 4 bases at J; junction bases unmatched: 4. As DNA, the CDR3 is TGTGCCAGCAGCTTAGAAGGGACAGTCGGAAACACCATATATTTT. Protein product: CASSLEGTVGNTIYF.

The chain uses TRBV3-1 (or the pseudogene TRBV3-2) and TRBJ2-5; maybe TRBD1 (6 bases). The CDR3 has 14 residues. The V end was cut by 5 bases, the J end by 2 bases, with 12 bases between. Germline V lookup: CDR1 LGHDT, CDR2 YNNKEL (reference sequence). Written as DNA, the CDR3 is TGTGCCAGCAGCTCGCCAGGGGTACAAGAGACCCAGTACTTC. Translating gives CASSSPGVQETQYF.

Written as DNA, the CDR3 is TGTGCCAGCAGTTTCGGTGTTTCACCCCTCCACTTT. The encoded protein is CASSFGVSPLHF. The rearrangement links TRBV27 to TRBJ1-6; no definite D call. With 3 bases removed from V and 9 bases from J, the gap between germline ends came to 6 bases. Germline V gene data show CDR1 as MNHEY and CDR2 as SMNVEV (reference sequence). This CDR3 contains 12 residues.

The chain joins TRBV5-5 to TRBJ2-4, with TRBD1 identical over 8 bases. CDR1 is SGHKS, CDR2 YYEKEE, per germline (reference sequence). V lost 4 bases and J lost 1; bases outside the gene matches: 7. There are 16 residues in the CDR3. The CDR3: CASSRTGLEAKNIQYF. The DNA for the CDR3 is TGTGCCAGCAGCCGGACAGGGTTGGAGGCCAAAAACATTCAGTACTTC.

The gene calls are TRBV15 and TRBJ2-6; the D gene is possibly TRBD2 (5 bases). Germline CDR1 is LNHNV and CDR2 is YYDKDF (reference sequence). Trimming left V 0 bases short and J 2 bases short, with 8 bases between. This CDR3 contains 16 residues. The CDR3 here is CATSRDLAAGANVLTF. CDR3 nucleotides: TGTGCCACCAGCAGAGATCTAGCCGCTGGGGCCAACGTCCTGACTTTC.

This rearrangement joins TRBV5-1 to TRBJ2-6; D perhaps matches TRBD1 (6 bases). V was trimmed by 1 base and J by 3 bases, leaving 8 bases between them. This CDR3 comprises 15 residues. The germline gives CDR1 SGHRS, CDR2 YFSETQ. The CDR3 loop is CASSLNRVGANVLTF. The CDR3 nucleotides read TGCGCCAGCAGCTTGAACAGGGTTGGGGCCAACGTCCTGACTTTC. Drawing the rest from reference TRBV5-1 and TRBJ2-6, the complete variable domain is KAGVTQTPRYLIKTRGQQVTLSCSPISGHRSVSWYQQTPGQGLQFLFEYFSETQRNKGNFPGRFSGRQFSNSRSEMNVSTLELGDSALYLCASSLNRVGANVLTFGAGSRLTVL.

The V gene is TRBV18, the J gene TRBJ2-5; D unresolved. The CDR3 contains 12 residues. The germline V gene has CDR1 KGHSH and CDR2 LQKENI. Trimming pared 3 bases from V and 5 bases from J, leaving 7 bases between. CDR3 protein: CASSPGEETQYF. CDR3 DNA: TGTGCCAGCTCACCGGGCGAGGAGACCCAGTACTTC. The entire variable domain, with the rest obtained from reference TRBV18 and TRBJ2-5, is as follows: NAGVMQNPRHLVRRRGQEARLRCSPMKGHSHVYWYRQLPEEGLKFMVYLQKENIIDESGMPKERFSAEFPKEGPSILRIQQVVRGDSAAYFCASSPGEETQYFGPGTRLLVL.

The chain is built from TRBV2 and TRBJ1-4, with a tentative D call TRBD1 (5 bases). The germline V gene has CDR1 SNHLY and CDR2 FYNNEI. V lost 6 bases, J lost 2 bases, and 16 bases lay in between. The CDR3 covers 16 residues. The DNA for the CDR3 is TGTGCCAGCAGGAGAGGGACGGGGGTGACTAATGAAAAACTGTTTTTT. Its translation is CASRRGTGVTNEKLFF. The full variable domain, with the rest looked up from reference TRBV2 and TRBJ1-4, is EPEVTQTPSHQVTQMGQEVILRCVPISNHLYFYWYRQILGQKVEFLVSFYNNEISEKSEIFDDQFSVERPDGSNFTLKIRSTKLEDSAMYFCASRRGTGVTNEKLFFGSGTQLSVL.

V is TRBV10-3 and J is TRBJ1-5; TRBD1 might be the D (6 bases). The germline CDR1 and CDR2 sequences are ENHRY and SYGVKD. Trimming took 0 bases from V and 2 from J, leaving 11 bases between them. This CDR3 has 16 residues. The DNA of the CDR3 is TGTGCCATCAGTGAGTCTGGGCAGGGGCGCAATCAGCCCCAGCATTTT. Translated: CAISESGQGRNQPQHF.

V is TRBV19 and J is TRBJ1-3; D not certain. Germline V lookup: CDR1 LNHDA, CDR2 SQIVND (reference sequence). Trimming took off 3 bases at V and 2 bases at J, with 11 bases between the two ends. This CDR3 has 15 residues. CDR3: CASSIGSGTGNTIYF. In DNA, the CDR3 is TGTGCCAGTAGTATTGGTTCGGGGACTGGAAACACCATATATTTT.

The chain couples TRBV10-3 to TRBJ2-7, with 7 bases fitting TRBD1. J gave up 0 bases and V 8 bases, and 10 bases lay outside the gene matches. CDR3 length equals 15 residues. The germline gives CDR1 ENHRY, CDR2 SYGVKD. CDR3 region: CAIQRPGTDSYEQYF. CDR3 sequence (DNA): TGTGCCATCCAGCGACCCGGGACAGACTCCTACGAGCAGTACTTC.

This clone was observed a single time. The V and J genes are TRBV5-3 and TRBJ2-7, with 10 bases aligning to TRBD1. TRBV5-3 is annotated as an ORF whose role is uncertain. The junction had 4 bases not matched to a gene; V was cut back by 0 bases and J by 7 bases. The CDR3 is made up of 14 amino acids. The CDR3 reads CARSLVTGGEEQYF. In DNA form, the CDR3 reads TGTGCCAGAAGCTTGGTGACAGGGGGCGAGGAGCAGTACTTC.

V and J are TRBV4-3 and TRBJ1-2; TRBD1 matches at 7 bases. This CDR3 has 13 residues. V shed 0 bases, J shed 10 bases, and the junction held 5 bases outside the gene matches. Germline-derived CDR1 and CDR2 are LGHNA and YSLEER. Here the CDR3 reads CASSQDRGWDYTF. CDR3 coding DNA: TGCGCCAGCAGCCAAGACAGGGGGTGGGACTACACCTTC.

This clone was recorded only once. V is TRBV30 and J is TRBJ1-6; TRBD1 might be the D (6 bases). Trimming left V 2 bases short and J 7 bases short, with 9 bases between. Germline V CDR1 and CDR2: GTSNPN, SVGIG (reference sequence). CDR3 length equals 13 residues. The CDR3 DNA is TGTGCCTGGAGTACAGGGAACAATTCACCCCTCCACTTT. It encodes CAWSTGNNSPLHF.

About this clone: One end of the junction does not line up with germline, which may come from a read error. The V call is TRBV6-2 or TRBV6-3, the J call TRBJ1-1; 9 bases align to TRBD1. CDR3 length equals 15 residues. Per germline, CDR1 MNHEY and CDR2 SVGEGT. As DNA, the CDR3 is TGTGCCAGCAGTTACCCGGGACAGGGCGTCACTGGAGCTTTCTTT. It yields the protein CASSYPGQGVTGAFF.

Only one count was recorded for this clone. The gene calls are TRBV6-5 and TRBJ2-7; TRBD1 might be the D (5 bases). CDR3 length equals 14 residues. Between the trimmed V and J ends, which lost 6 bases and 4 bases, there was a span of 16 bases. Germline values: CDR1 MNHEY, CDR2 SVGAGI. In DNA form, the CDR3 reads TGTGCCAGCAGAACCGTACAGGCACTATACGAGCAGTACTTC. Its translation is CASRTVQALYEQYF.

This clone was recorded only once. As DNA, the CDR3 is TGTGCCAGCAGCGATGGCGGCAACCAAGAGACCCAGTACTTC. This translates into CASSDGGNQETQYF. The rearrangement uses TRBV7-9 and TRBJ2-5, with D uncertain. Germline CDR1 and CDR2: SEHNR and FQNEAQ (reference sequence). V lost 5 bases and J lost 0, with 10 bases in between. The CDR3 is 14 residues long.

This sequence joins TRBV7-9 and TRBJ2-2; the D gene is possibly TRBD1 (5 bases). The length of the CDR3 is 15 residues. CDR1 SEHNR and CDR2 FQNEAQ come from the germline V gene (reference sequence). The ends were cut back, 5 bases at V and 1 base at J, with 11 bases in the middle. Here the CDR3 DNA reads TGTGCCAGCAGCCATAAGGGGCGGAACACCGGGGAGCTGTTTTTT. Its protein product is CASSHKGRNTGELFF.